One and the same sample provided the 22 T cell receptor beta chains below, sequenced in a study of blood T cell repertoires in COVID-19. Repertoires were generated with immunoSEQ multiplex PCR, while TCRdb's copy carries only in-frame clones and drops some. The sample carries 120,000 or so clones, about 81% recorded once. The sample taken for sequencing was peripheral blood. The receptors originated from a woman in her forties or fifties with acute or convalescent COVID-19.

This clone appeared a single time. For the CDR3, the DNA is TGTGCCAGCAGTTACCTGGGCTCAAATTCACCCCTCCACTTT. It translates to CASSYLGSNSPLHF. V and J are TRBV6-5 and TRBJ1-6; no clear D. V lost 2 bases and J 7 bases, leaving 9 bases between the germline ends. The V gene's germline CDR1 is MNHEY and CDR2 SVGAGI. This CDR3 contains 14 residues.

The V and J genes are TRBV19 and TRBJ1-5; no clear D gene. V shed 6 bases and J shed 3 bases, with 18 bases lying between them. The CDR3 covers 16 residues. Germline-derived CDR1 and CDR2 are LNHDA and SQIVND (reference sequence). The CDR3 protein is CASSNSGLKSNQPQHF. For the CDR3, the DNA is TGTGCCAGTAGCAATAGCGGGCTCAAATCCAATCAGCCCCAGCATTTT.

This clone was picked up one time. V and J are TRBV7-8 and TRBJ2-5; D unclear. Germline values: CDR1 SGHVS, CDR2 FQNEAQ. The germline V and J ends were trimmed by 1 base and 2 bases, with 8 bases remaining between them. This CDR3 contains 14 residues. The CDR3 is CASSLVSSQETQYF. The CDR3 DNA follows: TGTGCCAGCAGCTTAGTATCTTCTCAAGAGACCCAGTACTTC.

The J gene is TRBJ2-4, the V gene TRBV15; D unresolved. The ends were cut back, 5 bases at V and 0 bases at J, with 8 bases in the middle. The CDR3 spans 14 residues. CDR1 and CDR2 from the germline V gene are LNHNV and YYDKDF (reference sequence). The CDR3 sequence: CATSQLVAKNIQYF. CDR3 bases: TGTGCCACCAGCCAACTTGTAGCCAAAAACATTCAGTACTTC.

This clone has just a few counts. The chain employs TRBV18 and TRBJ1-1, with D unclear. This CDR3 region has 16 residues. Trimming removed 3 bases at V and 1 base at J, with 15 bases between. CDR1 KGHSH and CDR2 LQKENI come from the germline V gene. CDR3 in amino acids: CASSPTSKGTNTEAFF. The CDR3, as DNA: TGTGCCAGCTCACCTACTAGCAAGGGAACGAACACTGAAGCTTTCTTT.

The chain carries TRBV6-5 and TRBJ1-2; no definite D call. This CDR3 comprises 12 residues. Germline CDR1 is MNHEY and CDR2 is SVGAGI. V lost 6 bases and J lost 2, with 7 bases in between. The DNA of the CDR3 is TGTGCCAGCAGAGGGAGGAACTATGGCTACACCTTC. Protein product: CASRGRNYGYTF.

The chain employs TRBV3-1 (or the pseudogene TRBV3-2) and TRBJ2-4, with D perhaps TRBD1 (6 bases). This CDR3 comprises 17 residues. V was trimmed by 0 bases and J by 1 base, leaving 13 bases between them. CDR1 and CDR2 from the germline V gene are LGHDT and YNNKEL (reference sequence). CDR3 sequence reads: CASSQDGEGEAKNIQYF. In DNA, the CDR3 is TGTGCCAGCAGCCAAGACGGCGAGGGGGAGGCCAAAAACATTCAGTACTTC.

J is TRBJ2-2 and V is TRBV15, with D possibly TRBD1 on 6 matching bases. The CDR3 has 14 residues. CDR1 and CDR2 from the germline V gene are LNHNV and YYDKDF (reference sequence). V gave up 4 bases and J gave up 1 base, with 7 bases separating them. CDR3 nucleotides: TGTGCCACCAGCACGGGACAGAACACCGGGGAGCTGTTTTTT. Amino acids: CATSTGQNTGELFF.

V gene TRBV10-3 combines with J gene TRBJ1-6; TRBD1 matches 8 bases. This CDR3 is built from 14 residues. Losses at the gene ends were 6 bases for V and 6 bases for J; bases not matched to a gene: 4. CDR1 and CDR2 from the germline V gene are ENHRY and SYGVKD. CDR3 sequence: CAIRATGANSPLHF. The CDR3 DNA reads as TGTGCCATCAGAGCGACAGGGGCTAATTCACCCCTCCACTTT.

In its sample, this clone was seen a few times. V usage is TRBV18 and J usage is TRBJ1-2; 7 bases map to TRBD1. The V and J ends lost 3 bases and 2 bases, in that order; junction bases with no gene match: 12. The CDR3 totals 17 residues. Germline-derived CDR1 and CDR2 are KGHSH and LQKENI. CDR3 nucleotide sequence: TGTGCCAGCTCACCGCGGAGACAGGGACAATCAAACTATGGCTACACCTTC. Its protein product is CASSPRRQGQSNYGYTF.

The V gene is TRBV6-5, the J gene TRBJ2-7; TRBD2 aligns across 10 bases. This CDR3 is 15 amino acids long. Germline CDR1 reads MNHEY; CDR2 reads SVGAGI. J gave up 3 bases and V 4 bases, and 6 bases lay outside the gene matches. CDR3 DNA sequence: TGTGCCAGCAGTTCCCCTCCTAGCGGGAGCTACGAGCAGTACTTC. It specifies CASSSPPSGSYEQYF.

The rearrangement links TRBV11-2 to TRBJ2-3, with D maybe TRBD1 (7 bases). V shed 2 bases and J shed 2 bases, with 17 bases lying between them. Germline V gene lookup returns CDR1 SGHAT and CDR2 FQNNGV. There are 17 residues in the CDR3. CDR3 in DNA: TGTGCCAGCAGCTTATTCGGAGGGGGCGCCGCCACAGATACGCAGTATTTT. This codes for CASSLFGGGAATDTQYF. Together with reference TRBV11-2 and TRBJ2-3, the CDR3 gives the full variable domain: EAGVAQSPRYKIIEKRQSVAFWCNPISGHATLYWYQQILGQGPKLLIQFQNNGVVDDSQLPKDRFSAERLKGVDSTLKIQPAKLEDSAVYLCASSLFGGGAATDTQYFGPGTRLTVL.

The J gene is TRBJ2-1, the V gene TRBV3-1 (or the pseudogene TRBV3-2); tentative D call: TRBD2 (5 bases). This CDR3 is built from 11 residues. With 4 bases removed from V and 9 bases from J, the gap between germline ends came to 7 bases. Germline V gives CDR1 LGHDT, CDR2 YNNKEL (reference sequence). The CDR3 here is CASSRAGEQFF. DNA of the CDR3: TGTGCCAGCAGCCGGGCGGGTGAGCAGTTCTTC.

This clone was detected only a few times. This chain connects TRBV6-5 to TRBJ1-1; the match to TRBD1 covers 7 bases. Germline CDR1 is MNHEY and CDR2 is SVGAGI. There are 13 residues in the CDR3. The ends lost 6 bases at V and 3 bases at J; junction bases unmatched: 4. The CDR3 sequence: CASRNRGYTEAFF. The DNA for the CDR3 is TGTGCCAGCAGGAACAGGGGTTACACTGAAGCTTTCTTT.

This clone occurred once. CDR3 sequence reads: CASRAWEGTEAFF. Written as DNA, the CDR3 is TGTGCCAGCAGGGCCTGGGAGGGCACTGAAGCTTTCTTT. The V call is TRBV7-9, the J call TRBJ1-1; D uncertain. The CDR3 is made up of 13 amino acids. Germline values: CDR1 SEHNR, CDR2 FQNEAQ (reference sequence). Between the trimmed V and J ends, which lost 6 bases and 4 bases, there was a span of 12 bases.

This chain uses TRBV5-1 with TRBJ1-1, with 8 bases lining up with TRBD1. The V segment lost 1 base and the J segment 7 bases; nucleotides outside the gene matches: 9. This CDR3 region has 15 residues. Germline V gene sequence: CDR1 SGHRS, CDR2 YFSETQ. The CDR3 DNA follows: TGCGCCAGCAGCTTGCAGCCCACCGGGACAGGTGAAGCTTTCTTT. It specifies CASSLQPTGTGEAFF.

The CDR3 DNA follows: TGTGCCAGCAGCCCGGGGGGGAGAGGACAGGCTTTCTTT. It is translated as CASSPGGRGQAFF. J is TRBJ1-1 and V is TRBV7-3, with D tentatively TRBD1 (6 bases). The CDR3 length is 13 residues. V was pared by 5 bases and J by 11 bases, with 18 bases between. Looked up from germline, CDR1 is SGHTA and CDR2 is FQGTGA.

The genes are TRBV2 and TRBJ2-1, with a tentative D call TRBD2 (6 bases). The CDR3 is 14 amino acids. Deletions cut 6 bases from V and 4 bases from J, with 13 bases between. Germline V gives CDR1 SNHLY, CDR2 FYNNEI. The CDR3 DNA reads TGTGCCAGCAGCGGGGGACCATTATACAATGAGCAGTTCTTC. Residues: CASSGGPLYNEQFF.

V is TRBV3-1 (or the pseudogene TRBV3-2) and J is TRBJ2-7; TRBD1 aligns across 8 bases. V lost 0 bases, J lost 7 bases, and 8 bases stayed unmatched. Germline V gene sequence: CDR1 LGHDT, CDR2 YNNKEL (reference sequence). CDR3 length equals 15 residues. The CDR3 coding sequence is TGTGCCAGCAGCCAAGACTGGACAGGGCCGCGGGAGCAGTACTTC. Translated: CASSQDWTGPREQYF.

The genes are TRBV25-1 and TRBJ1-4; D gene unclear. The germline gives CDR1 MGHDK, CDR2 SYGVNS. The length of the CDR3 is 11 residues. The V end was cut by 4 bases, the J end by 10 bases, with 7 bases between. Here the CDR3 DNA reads TGTGCCAGCAGTGCCGGGAGAAAACTGTTTTTT. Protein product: CASSAGRKLFF. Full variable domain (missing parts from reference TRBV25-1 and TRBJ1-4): EADIYQTPRYLVIGTGKKITLECSQTMGHDKMYWYQQDPGMELHLIHYSYGVNSTEKGDLSSESTVSRIRTEHFPLTLESARPSHTSQYLCASSAGRKLFFGSGTQLSVL.

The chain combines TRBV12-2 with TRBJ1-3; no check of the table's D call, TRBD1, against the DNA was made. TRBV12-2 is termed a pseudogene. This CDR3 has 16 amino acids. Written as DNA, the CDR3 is TGTGCAAGTCGATCACCGACAGGAGTCTCTGGAAACACCATATATTTT. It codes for CASRSPTGVSGNTIYF.

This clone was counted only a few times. The CDR3: CASSDREGEKLFF. The DNA for the CDR3 is TGTGCCAGCAGTGACAGGGAGGGCGAAAAACTGTTTTTT. The V call is TRBV25-1, the J call TRBJ1-4; the D gene is possibly TRBD1 (5 bases). The CDR3 is 13 amino acids. The V end lost 3 bases, the J end lost 8 bases, and 10 bases lay between the germline ends. The germline gives CDR1 MGHDK, CDR2 SYGVNS.